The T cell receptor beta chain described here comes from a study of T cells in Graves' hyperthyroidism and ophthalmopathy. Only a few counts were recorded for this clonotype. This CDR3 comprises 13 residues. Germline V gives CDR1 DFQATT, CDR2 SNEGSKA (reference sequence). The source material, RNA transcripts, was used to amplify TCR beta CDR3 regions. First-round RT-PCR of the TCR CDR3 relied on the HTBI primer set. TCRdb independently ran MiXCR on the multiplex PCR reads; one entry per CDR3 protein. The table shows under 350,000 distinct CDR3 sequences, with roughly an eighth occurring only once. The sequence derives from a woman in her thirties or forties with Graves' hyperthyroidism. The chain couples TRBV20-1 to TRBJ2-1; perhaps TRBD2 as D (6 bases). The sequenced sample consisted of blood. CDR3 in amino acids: CSVPRDLDNEQFF. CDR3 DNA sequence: TGCAGCGTACCGCGGGACTTGGACAATGAGCAGTTCTTC.